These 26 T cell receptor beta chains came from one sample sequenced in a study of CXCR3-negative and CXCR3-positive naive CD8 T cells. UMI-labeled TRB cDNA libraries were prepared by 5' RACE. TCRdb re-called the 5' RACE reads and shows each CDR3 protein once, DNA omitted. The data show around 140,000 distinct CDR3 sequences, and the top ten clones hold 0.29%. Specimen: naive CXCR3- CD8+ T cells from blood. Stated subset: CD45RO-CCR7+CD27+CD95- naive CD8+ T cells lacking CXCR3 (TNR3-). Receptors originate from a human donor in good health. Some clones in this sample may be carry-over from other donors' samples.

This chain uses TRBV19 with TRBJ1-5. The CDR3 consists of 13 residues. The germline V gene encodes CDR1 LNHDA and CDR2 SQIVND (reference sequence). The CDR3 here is CASSIGAGGPQHF. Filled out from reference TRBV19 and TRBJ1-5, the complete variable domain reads DGGITQSPKYLFRKEGQNVTLSCEQNLNHDAMYWYRQDPGQGLRLIYYSQIVNDFQKGDIAEGYSVSREKKESFPLTVTSAQKNPTAFYLCASSIGAGGPQHFGDGTRLSIL.

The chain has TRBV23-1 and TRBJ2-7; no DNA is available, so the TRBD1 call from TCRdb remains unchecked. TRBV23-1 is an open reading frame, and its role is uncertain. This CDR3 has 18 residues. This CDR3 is CASSQSGRVGLSSYEQYF.

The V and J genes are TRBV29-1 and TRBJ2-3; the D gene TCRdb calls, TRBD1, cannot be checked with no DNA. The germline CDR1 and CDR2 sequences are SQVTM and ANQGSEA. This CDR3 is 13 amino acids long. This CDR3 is CSVEAEPPVTQYF.

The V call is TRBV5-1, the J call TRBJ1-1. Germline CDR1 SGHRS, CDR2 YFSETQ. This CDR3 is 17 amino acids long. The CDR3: CASSLAWSDLMNTEAFF.

CDR3 residues: CASTVHEPSYEQYF. The V and J genes are TRBV6-2 or TRBV6-3 and TRBJ2-7. There are 14 residues in the CDR3. Per the germline V gene, CDR1 is MNHEY and CDR2 is SVGEGT.

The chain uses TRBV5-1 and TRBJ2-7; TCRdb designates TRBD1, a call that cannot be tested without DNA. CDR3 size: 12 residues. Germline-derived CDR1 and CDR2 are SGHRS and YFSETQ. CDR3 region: CASSLGGYEQYF.

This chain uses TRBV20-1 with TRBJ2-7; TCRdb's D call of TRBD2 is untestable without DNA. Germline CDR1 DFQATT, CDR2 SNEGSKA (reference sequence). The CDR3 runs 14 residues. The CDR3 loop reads CSARPGTRFYEQYF.

The CDR3 loop reads CASSPVTEFTDTQYF. The rearrangement links TRBV28 to TRBJ2-3. CDR1 is MDHEN, CDR2 SYDVKM, per germline. This CDR3 is 15 amino acids long.

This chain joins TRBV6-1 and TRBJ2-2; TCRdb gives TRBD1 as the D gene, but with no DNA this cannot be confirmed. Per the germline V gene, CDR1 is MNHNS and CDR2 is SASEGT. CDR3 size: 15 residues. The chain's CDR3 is CASNPWTANTGELFF.

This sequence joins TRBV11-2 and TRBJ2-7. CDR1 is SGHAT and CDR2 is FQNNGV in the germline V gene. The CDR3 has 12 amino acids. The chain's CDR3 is CASSTTSYEQYF.

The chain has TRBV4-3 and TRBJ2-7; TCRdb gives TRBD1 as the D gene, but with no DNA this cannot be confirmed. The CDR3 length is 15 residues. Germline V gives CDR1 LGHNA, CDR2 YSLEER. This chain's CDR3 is CASSQDRQGSDEQYF.

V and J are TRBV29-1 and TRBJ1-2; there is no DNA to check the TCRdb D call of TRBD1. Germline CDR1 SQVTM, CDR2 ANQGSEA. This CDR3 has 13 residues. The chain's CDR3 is CSAGESGAGGYTF. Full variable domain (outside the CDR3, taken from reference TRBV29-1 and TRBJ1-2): SAVISQKPSRDICQRGTSLTIQCQVDSQVTMMFWYRQQPGQSLTLIATANQGSEATYESGFVIDKFPISRPNLTFSTLTVSNMSPEDSSIYLCSAGESGAGGYTFGSGTRLTVV.

This chain's CDR3 is CASSLSPYQPQHF. The chain employs TRBV27 and TRBJ1-5; TCRdb's D call of TRBD1 is untestable without DNA. This CDR3 comprises 13 residues. Germline CDR1 and CDR2: MNHEY and SMNVEV (reference sequence).

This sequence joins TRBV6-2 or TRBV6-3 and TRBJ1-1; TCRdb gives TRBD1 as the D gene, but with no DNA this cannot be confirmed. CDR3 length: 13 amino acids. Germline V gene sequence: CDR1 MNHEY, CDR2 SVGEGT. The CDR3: CASRQTGGAEAFF.

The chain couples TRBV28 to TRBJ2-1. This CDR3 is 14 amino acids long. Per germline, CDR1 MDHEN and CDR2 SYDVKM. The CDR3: CASSLGSRLDEQFF.

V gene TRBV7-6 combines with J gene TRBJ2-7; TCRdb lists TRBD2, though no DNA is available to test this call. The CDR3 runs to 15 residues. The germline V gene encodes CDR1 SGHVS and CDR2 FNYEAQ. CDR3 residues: CASSSSSGSSYEQYF.

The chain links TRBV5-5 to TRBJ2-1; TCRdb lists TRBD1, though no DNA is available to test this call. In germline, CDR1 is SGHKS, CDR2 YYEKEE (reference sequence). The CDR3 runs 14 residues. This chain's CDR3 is CASGDRDSYNEQFF.

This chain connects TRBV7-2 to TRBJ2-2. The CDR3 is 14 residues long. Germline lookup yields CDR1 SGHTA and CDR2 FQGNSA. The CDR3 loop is CASSLGFATGELFF.

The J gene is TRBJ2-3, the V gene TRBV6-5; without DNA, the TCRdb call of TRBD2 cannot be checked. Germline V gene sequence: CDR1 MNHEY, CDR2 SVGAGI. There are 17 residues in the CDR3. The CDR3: CASRKGLAGAGTDTQYF.

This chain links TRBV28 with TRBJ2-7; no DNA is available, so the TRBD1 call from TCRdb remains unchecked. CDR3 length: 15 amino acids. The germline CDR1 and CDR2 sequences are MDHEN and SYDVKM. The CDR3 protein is CASSLLQGMMDEQYF. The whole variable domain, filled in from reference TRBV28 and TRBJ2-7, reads DVKVTQSSRYLVKRTGEKVFLECVQDMDHENMFWYRQDPGLGLRLIYFSYDVKMKEKGDIPEGYSVSREKKERFSLILESASTNQTSMYLCASSLLQGMMDEQYFGPGTRLTVT.

Here the CDR3 reads CASSWGQDYEQYF. V usage is TRBV7-9 and J usage is TRBJ2-7; as DNA is missing, the TRBD1 call by TCRdb cannot be tested. Germline CDR1 SEHNR, CDR2 FQNEAQ (reference sequence). The CDR3 covers 13 residues.

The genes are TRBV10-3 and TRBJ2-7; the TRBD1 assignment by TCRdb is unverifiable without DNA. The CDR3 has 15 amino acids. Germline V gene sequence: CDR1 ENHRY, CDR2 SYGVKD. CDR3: CAISDGGTGAYEQYF.

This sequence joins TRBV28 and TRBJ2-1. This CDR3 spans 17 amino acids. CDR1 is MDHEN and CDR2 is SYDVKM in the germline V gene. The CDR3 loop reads CASSSRRFHLRYNEQFF.

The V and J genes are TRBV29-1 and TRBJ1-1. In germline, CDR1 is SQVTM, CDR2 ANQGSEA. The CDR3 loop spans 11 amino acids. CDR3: CSVEDLSEAFF.

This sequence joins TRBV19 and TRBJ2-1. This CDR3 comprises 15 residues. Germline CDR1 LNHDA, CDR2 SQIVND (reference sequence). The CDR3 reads CASIWSGGSYNEQFF.

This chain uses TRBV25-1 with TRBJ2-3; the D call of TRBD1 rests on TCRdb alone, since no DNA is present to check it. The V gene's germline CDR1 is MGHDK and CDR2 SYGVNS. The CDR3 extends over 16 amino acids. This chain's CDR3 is CASSGDRDRGIDTQYF.